This TCR beta chain is drawn from a study of T cell responses to AZD1222 COVID-19 vaccine. This CDR3 is built from 17 residues. Germline-derived CDR1 and CDR2 are LGHDT and YNNKEL (reference sequence). The ends lost 6 bases at V and 7 bases at J; junction bases unmatched: 15. The assay was immunoSEQ multiplex PCR, and TCRdb's table has in-frame clones only and misses some. The sample shows over 100,000 clones, about 91% of them seen only once. Findings of the study overall: A mostly white British donor set with more females was recruited, and clonal diversity was possibly underestimated.

A single count supports this clone. Its antigen is undetermined. This chain connects TRBV3-1 (or the pseudogene TRBV3-2) to TRBJ2-1, with 10 bases identical to TRBD2. The receptor was isolated from an adult in good health. Sequenced material: peripheral blood, taken on day 0 of AZD1222 vaccination. The CDR3 sequence: CASSRTSGSPRRNEQFF. CDR3 bases: TGTGCCAGCAGTCGGACTAGCGGAAGCCCACGAAGGAATGAGCAGTTCTTC.